Sequencing of this T cell receptor (beta chain) was carried out in a study of control samples from healthy donors and cancer patients. With V trimmed by 2 bases and J by 5 bases, 2 bases remained unmatched. The CDR3 contains 14 residues. Germline CDR1 reads MGHRA; CDR2 reads YSYEKL. Generated by immunoSEQ multiplex PCR, the TCRdb table keeps only in-frame clones and is missing some. The sample contains 150,000 to 200,000 clones, 91% of which appear only once. This sequence originates from a woman aged 25 to 39 in good health. The sequencing sample was made of blood. V and J are TRBV4-1 and TRBJ1-2; 10 bases fit TRBD1. Here the CDR3 DNA reads TGCGCCAGCAGCCAACCGGGACAGGGGTATGGCTACACCTTC. Translated, it gives CASSQPGQGYGYTF.